These 16 T cell receptor beta chains originate from one sample sequenced in a study of prognosis after radiotherapy for stage I lung cancer. Multiplex PCR in two rounds served to amplify TCR beta CDR3 from genomic DNA. First-round PCR employed TRBV- and TRBJ-specific primers for each gene. TCRdb recomputed calls from the multiplex PCR reads with MiXCR, one row per CDR3 protein. This sample carries tens of thousands of distinct CDR3 sequences, approximately 38% of them seen once, and the ten largest clones take 25% to 35%. This material consisted of PBMCs, taken before or after stereotactic body radiation therapy (not recorded which). These receptor sequences come from a donor aged 50 or older with non-small cell lung cancer.

A few counts support this clonotype. One end of the junction fails to match germline, which may point to a read error. The rearrangement uses TRBV5-6 and TRBJ2-7, with D unclear. This CDR3 contains 12 residues. Per the germline V gene, CDR1 is SGHDT and CDR2 is YYEEEE. CDR3 protein: CASGFQSYEQYF. DNA of the CDR3: TGTGCCAGCGGCTTCCAGTCCTACGAGCAGTACTTC.

The chain uses TRBV11-3 and TRBJ2-7, with D unresolved. CDR1 SGHNT and CDR2 YENEEA come from the germline V gene. V was pared by 4 bases and J by 4 bases, with 11 bases between. This CDR3 region has 13 residues. CDR3 sequence (DNA): TGTGCCAGCAGCTCCCGGCCCCTGTACGAGCAGTACTTC. Amino acid sequence: CASSSRPLYEQYF. Filled out from reference TRBV11-3 and TRBJ2-7, the complete variable domain reads EAGVVQSPRYKIIEKKQPVAFWCNPISGHNTLYWYLQNLGQGPELLIRYENEEAVDDSQLPKDRFSAERLKGVDSTLKIQPAELGDSAVYLCASSSRPLYEQYFGPGTRLTVT.

The CDR3 DNA is TGTGCCAGCAGTTTATCCGGACAGGGGGCAATCTCATTGCAGTTCTTC. It translates to CASSLSGQGAISLQFF. This chain joins TRBV12-3 or TRBV12-4 and TRBJ2-1; 11 bases fit TRBD1. The CDR3 contains 16 residues. Trimming removed 2 bases from V and 12 bases from J; junction bases left unmatched: 12.

With respect to this clonotype: A read error is likely here: a far larger clone is one base away. In this CDR3 the conserved last residue, phenylalanine or tryptophan, is missing, so a read error is likely. The rearrangement joins TRBV7-8 to TRBJ2-3; D remains ambiguous. The V end lost 9 bases, the J end lost 2 bases, and 9 bases lay between the germline ends. The CDR3 has 12 residues. Germline V lookup: CDR1 SGHVS, CDR2 FQNEAQ. DNA for the CDR3: TGTGCCAGTAACGAATTCACAGATACGCAGTATTCT. This sequence encodes CASNEFTDTQYS.

Remarks on this clonotype: A far more abundant clone sits one base away, making this likely a read error. The rearrangement uses TRBV6-5 and TRBJ2-1, with a possible D match to TRBD2 (6 bases). This CDR3 is 17 amino acids long. Germline assignment: CDR1 MNHEY and CDR2 SVGAGI. The V end lost 0 bases, the J end lost 13 bases, and 25 bases lay between the germline ends. The CDR3 nucleotides are TGTGCCAGCAGTTACTCGAGGGCGGGGAGAGACGAAGAGACCCAGTTCTTC. Translated, it gives CASSYSRAGRDEETQFF.

This clonotype has a count of ten or more. The J gene is TRBJ2-3, the V gene TRBV30, with 13 bases identical to TRBD2. J lost 4 bases, V lost 0 bases, and 4 bases had no gene match. The CDR3 has 16 amino acids. Germline V CDR1 and CDR2: GTSNPN, SVGIG (reference sequence). The CDR3 protein is CAWSVGLAGSSDTQYF. In DNA, the CDR3 is TGTGCCTGGAGTGTGGGACTAGCGGGGAGCTCAGATACGCAGTATTTT.

This clonotype was seen many times. J is TRBJ2-3 and V is TRBV5-1; perhaps TRBD2 as D (5 bases). Germline V gives CDR1 SGHRS, CDR2 YFSETQ. There are 15 residues in the CDR3. Trimming shortened V by 0 bases and J by 1 base, and 9 bases separated the two germline ends. The CDR3 nucleotides read TGCGCCAGCAGCTTGGAGGTTAGCGGCACAGATACGCAGTATTTT. Translated: CASSLEVSGTDTQYF.

The sample holds one count of this clonotype. This chain connects TRBV5-1 to TRBJ2-1; no clear D. The CDR3 totals 16 residues. Germline CDR1 SGHRS, CDR2 YFSETQ. Trimming cost V 1 base and J 7 bases, with 18 bases left between them. The CDR3 nucleotides read TGCGCCAGCAGCTTGTCTGGGTCCCCCGGCGCAAATGAGCAGTTCTTC. This codes for CASSLSGSPGANEQFF.

The table lists this clonotype with many counts. The rearrangement joins TRBV7-3 to TRBJ2-3, with TRBD2 matching over 12 bases. With 4 bases clipped from V and 2 bases from J, the junction kept 4 bases outside the gene matches. The CDR3 has 16 amino acids. CDR1 and CDR2 (germline): SGHTA, FQGTGA. The CDR3 DNA reads TGTGCCAGCAGCTACGGACTAGCGGGAAACACAGATACGCAGTATTTT. Residues: CASSYGLAGNTDTQYF.

The chain uses TRBV6-1 and TRBJ2-1; weak D call: TRBD2 (6 bases). Trimming left V 11 bases short and J 4 bases short, with 12 bases between. Per the germline V gene, CDR1 is MNHNS and CDR2 is SASEGT. This CDR3 spans 12 amino acids. The CDR3 region is CASEGGYNEQFF. The CDR3 DNA is TGTGCCTCGGAGGGCGGTTACAATGAGCAGTTCTTC.

In the case of this clonotype: One end of the junction varies from germline; a read error may be responsible. V gene TRBV6-1 combines with J gene TRBJ2-6; TRBD1 might be the D (5 bases). Germline V CDR1 and CDR2: MNHNS, SASEGT. The CDR3 consists of 15 residues. In nucleotides, the CDR3 is TGTGCCAGCAGTGCGTGGGGTTATGGGGCAAACGTCCTGACTTTC. Amino acids: CASSAWGYGANVLTF.

This clonotype counts as medium-sized. The J gene is TRBJ2-7, the V gene TRBV7-9; D is perhaps TRBD2 (7 bases). V dropped 2 bases and J dropped 7 bases, with 18 bases sitting between them. The CDR3 is 15 amino acids. Germline CDR1 is SEHNR and CDR2 is FQNEAQ (reference sequence). CDR3 DNA sequence: TGTGCCAGCAGCTTAACAGGGAGCGGGGCTTGGGAGCAGTACTTC. Its translation: CASSLTGSGAWEQYF.

This clonotype showed up many times. This chain links TRBV5-8 with TRBJ2-5; D may match TRBD1 or TRBD2 (7 bases each). The ends were cut back, 10 bases at V and 2 bases at J, with 21 bases in the middle. Germline CDR1 reads SGHTS; CDR2 reads YDEGEE. The CDR3 runs 15 residues. CDR3 sequence: CADNFQGGKQETQYF. The CDR3 nucleotides read TGTGCCGACAATTTTCAGGGGGGGAAACAAGAGACCCAGTACTTC.

This clonotype was recorded at least ten times. The chain employs TRBV18 and TRBJ1-6; 9 bases match TRBD1. V was clipped by 5 bases and J by 9 bases; unmatched bases: 8. This CDR3 contains 15 residues. In germline, CDR1 is KGHSH, CDR2 LQKENI. The CDR3, as DNA: TGTGCCAGCTCAGGGACAGGGAATTCTGGTTCACCCCTCCACTTT. Its protein is CASSGTGNSGSPLHF.

The table lists this clonotype with many counts. V gene TRBV30 combines with J gene TRBJ2-1; D perhaps matches TRBD2 (5 bases). V dropped 4 bases and J dropped 3 bases, with 10 bases sitting between them. Germline CDR1 GTSNPN, CDR2 SVGIG (reference sequence). The CDR3 totals 13 residues. The CDR3 DNA sequence: TGTGCCTGGATAACAGACTACTACAATGAGCAGTTCTTC. It codes for CAWITDYYNEQFF.

This clonotype appeared many times. This chain links TRBV7-2 with TRBJ2-7; 10 bases align to TRBD1. J gave up 7 bases and V 5 bases, and 11 bases lay outside the gene matches. CDR1 SGHTA and CDR2 FQGNSA come from the germline V gene. The CDR3 covers 15 residues. CDR3 nucleotide sequence: TGTGCCAGCAGCCCCTATCGGGACAGGGGTGGTGAGCAGTACTTC. Protein sequence: CASSPYRDRGGEQYF.